This T cell receptor beta chain originates from a study of T cell responses to AZD1222 COVID-19 vaccine. General observations from the study: Dominant CD4 TCR responses targeted spike regions 160-218 and 743-854. Baseline serostatus was positive in only a handful of AZD1222 recipients. Donors skewed white British and female; clonal diversity was possibly underestimated.

Data came from immunoSEQ multiplex PCR; TCRdb stores just in-frame clones and leaves some out. This sample has 95,000 to 100,000 clones, with roughly 90% found just once. CDR3 length equals 15 residues. In germline, CDR1 is LNHNV, CDR2 YYDKDF (reference sequence). V lost 3 bases, J lost 8 bases, and 9 bases stayed unmatched. As concerns this clone: Its antigen is still unknown.

V and J are TRBV15 and TRBJ2-1, with TRBD2 identical over 8 bases. The source is an adult in good health. The sample consisted of peripheral blood, taken on day 0 of AZD1222 vaccination. CDR3 nucleotides: TGTGCCACCAGCAGGGCCGGGACTAGTGGCCATGAGCAGTTCTTC. Its translation is CATSRAGTSGHEQFF.